This TCR beta chain was retrieved from a study of shared clonotypes between healthy human individuals. Notes on the study in general: Even with large depth, rarefaction showed that sorted-subset sequencing was incomplete.

In its sample, this clone was seen once. Its matching antigen is unknown. Trimming removed 6 bases from V and 7 bases from J, with 16 bases in between. Germline assignment: CDR1 SNHLY and CDR2 FYNNEI. The CDR3 spans 14 residues. Donors were healthy HIV-negative adults without recently reported acute infections or vaccinations. The CD8 memory sample joined CD45RO+ cells and CCR7-negative CD45RA+ cells. It was at deep level that the assay was run. Method: immunoSEQ multiplex PCR; TCRdb's copy keeps in-frame clones and lacks some. The table has roughly 720,000 clones, about 90% seen once. This sequence was found in a man aged 18 to 29 in good health. Some clones in this sample may be carry-over from other donors' samples. The sequenced sample was memory CD8+ T cells from PBMCs. Subset here: CD45RO+ cells pooled with CCR7-negative TemRA cells. The rearrangement joins TRBV2 to TRBJ1-3; possible D gene TRBD1, 5 bases. The CDR3 DNA sequence: TGTGCCAGCAGCGAGAGACAGCGTTTGAACACCATATATTTT. Its protein is CASSERQRLNTIYF.